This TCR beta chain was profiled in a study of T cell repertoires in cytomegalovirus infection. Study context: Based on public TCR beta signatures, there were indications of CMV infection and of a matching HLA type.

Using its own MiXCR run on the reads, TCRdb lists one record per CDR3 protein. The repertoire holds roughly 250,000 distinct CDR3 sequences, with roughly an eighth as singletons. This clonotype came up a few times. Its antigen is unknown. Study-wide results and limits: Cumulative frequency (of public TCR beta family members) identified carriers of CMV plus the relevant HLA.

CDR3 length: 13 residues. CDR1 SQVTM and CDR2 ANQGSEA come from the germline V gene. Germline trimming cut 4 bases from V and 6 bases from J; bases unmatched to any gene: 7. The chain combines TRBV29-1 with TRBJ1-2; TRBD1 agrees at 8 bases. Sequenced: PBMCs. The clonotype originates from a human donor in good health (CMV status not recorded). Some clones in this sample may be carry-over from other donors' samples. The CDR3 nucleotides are TGCAGCGTTGGCCTCGACAGGGGCAATGGCTACACCTTC. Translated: CSVGLDRGNGYTF.